The clone carrying this TCR beta chain has only one observation. This entry is derived from a study of control samples from healthy donors and cancer patients. Germline CDR1 is SGHVS and CDR2 is FQNEAQ. This CDR3 spans 15 amino acids. V was pared by 4 bases and J by 0 bases, with 10 bases between. The assay was immunoSEQ multiplex PCR, and TCRdb's table has in-frame clones only and misses some. The sample includes some 250,000 clones, almost 85% of them seen just once. The V call is TRBV7-8, the J call TRBJ2-1; D might be TRBD1 (5 bases). Sample: PBMCs. This sequence originates from a woman aged 55-70 years with lung cancer. The CDR3 nucleotides are TGTGCCAGCAGCTCAGGGTTACTCTCCTACAATGAGCAGTTCTTC. Its protein is CASSSGLLSYNEQFF.